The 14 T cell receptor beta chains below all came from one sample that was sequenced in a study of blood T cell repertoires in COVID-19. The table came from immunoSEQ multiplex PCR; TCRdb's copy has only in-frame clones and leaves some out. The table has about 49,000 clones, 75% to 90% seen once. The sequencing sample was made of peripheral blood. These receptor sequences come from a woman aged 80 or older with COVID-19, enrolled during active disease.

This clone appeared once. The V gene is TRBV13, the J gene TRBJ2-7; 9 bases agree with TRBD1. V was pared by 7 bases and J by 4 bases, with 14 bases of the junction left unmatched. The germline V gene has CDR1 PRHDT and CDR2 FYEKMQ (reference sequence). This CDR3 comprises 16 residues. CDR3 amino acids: CASTTNSGQGLYEQYF. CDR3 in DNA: TGTGCCAGCACCACCAACTCGGGACAGGGCCTTTACGAGCAGTACTTC.

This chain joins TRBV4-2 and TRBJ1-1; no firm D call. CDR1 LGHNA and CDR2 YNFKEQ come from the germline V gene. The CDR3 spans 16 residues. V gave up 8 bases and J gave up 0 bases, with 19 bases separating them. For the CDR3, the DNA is TGTGCCAGCCCGAGAGGGCACAGATCACTGAACACTGAAGCTTTCTTT. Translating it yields CASPRGHRSLNTEAFF.

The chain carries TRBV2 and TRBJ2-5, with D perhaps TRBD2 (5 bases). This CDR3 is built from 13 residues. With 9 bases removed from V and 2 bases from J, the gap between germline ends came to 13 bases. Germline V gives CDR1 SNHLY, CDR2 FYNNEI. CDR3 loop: CARRPSGQETQYF. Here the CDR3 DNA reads TGTGCCAGGCGTCCCAGCGGTCAAGAGACCCAGTACTTC.

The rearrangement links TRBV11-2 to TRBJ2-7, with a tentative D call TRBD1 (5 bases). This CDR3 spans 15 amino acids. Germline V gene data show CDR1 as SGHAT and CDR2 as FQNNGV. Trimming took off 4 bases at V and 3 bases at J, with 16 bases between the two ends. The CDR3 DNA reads TGTGCCAGCAGCTCCACCGGGTCAGGGTTCTACGAGCAGTACTTC. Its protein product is CASSSTGSGFYEQYF.

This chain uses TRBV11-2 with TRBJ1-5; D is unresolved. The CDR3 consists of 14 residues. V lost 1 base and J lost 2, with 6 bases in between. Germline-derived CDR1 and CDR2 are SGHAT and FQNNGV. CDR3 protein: CASSLGRGNQPQHF. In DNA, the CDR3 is TGTGCCAGCAGCTTAGGTCGGGGCAATCAGCCCCAGCATTTT.

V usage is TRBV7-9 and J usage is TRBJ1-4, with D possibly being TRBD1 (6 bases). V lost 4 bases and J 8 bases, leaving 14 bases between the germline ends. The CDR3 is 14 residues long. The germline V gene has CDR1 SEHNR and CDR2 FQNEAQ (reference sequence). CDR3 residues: CASSWTAGVEKLFF. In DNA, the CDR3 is TGTGCCAGCAGCTGGACCGCAGGGGTCGAAAAACTGTTTTTT.

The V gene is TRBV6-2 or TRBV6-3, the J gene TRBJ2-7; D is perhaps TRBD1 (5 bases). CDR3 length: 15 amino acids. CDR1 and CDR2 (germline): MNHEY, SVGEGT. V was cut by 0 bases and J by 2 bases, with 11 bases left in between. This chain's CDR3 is CASSYSTENTYEQYF. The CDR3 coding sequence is TGTGCCAGCAGTTACTCGACAGAAAATACCTACGAGCAGTACTTC.

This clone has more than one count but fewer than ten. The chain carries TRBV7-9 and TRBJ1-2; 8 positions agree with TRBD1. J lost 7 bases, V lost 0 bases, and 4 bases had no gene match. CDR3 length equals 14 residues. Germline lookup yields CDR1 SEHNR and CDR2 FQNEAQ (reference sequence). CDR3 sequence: CASSLAGQGFGYTF. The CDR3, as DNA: TGTGCCAGCAGCTTAGCAGGACAGGGATTTGGCTACACCTTC.

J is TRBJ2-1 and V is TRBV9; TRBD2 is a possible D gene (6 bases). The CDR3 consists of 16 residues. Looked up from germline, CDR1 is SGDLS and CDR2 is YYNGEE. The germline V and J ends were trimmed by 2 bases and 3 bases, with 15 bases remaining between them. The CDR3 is CASSVLTSSSYNEQFF. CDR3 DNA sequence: TGTGCCAGCAGCGTCCTGACTAGTTCCAGCTACAATGAGCAGTTCTTC.

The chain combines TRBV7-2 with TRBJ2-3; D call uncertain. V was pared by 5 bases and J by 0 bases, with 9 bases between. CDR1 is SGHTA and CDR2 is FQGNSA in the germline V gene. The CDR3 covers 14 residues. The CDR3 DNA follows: TGTGCCAGCAGCCCTTACTATAGCACAGATACGCAGTATTTT. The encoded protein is CASSPYYSTDTQYF.

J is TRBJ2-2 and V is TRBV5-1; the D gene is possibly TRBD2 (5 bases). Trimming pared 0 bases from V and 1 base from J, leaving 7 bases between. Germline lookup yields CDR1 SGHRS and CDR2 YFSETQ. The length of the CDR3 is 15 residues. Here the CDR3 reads CASSLAGENTGELFF. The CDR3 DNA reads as TGCGCCAGCAGCTTGGCCGGGGAGAACACCGGGGAGCTGTTTTTT.

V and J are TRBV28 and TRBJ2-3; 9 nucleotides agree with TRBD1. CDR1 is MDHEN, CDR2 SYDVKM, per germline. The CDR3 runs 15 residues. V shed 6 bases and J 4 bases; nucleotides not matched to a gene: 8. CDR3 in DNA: TGTGCCAGCAGCCTTTGGACAGGGGCCGCAGATACGCAGTATTTT. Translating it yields CASSLWTGAADTQYF.

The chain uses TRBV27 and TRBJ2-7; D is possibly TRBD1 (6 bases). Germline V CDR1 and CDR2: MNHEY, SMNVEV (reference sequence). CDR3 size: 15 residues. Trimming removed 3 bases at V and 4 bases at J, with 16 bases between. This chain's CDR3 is CASSFLLGQRYEQYF. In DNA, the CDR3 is TGTGCCAGCAGTTTTCTCCTAGGACAGAGGTACGAGCAGTACTTC.

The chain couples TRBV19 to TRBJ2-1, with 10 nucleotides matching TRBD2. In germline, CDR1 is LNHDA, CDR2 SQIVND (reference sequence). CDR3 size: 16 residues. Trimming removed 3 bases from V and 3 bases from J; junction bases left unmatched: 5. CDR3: CASSIIAGGDYNEQFF. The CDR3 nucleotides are TGTGCCAGTAGTATTATAGCGGGGGGAGACTACAATGAGCAGTTCTTC.